Sequencing of this T cell receptor beta chain was carried out in a study of blood T cell repertoires in COVID-19. Overall study context: Some COVID-19 samples were acute and others convalescent; all came from the United States, Italy and Spain. T cells, B-cell-depleted T cells, or PBMCs provided the cDNA or gDNA that served as material.

Study processing details: Reference gene primer amplification in the assay estimated nucleated cell counts. Here immunoSEQ multiplex PCR was the method, and the copy in TCRdb shows in-frame clones only, minus some. Clone size and V and J calls were adopted from that table, with D and trimming inferred from the DNA. Among tens of thousands of clones listed, approximately 84% were seen once. The germline V gene encodes CDR1 LGHNA and CDR2 YNFKEQ. V was cut by 0 bases and J by 3 bases, with 5 bases left in between. This CDR3 spans 14 amino acids. The chain has TRBV4-2 and TRBJ2-2; D is ambiguous. Sequencing was done on a sample of peripheral blood. This TCR was recovered from a human donor with active COVID-19. The donor label of this sample is uncertain. CDR3 amino acids: CASSQDLYTGELFF. The CDR3 coding sequence is TGTGCCAGCAGCCAAGATCTATACACCGGGGAGCTGTTTTTT.